This T cell receptor beta chain was recorded in a study of PD-L1 blockade in urothelial cancer. Patients presented with locally advanced or metastatic urothelial carcinoma. Produced via immunoSEQ multiplex PCR; TCRdb's table is partial and in-frame only. The sample contains some 80,000 clones, around 90% of which appear only once. The ends were cut back, 3 bases at V and 0 bases at J, with 12 bases in the middle. Germline-derived CDR1 and CDR2 are WNHNN and SYGVQD (reference sequence). The CDR3 has 16 residues. The receptor's source is a woman in her 70s with urothelial cancer. The source was PBMCs, collected around atezolizumab (anti-PD-L1) treatment. The chain links TRBV10-1 to TRBJ2-1; D may be TRBD2 (6 bases). The CDR3 DNA reads TGCGCCAGCAGTGACCGGGCGGGGTTCTCCTACAATGAGCAGTTCTTC. As protein: CASSDRAGFSYNEQFF.